Only a few counts were recorded for the clone carrying this TCR beta chain. What it binds is unknown. Researchers amplified the TCR beta CDR3 regions from RNA transcripts. The TCR CDR3 first-round RT-PCR relied on the HTBI primer set. From the multiplex PCR reads, TCRdb called clonotypes with MiXCR, one entry per CDR3 protein. This repertoire shows fewer than 400,000 distinct CDR3 sequences, just under 25% found once; its top ten account for around 67%. The CDR3 sequence is 16 residues long. Trimming at V came to 4 bases and at J to 0 bases, leaving 5 bases not matched to a gene. From germline, CDR1 is WSHSY and CDR2 SAAADI. No ophthalmopathy progression within 18 months constituted stable Graves' hyperthyroidism. This entry belongs to a study of T cells in Graves' hyperthyroidism and ophthalmopathy. Broader study findings: Model output signaled ophthalmopathy a median 6.5 months ahead of onset.

The chain links TRBV10-2 to TRBJ2-7, with 11 bases matching TRBD2. Sequences were obtained from blood. This TCR was recovered from a man between 45 and 60 years old with Graves' hyperthyroidism. The CDR3 bases are TGCGCCAGCAGTGTGCTAGCGGGAGGCCGCTCCTACGAGCAGTACTTC. This sequence encodes CASSVLAGGRSYEQYF.